The 19 T cell receptor beta chains in this list originate from one sample, sequenced in a study of blood T cell repertoires in COVID-19. The table came from immunoSEQ multiplex PCR; TCRdb's copy has only in-frame clones and leaves some out. The sample lists 150,000 to 250,000 clones, approximately 80% seen once, with over 9.5% in the top ten. Sample: PBMCs or T cells enriched from blood (not recorded which). Receptors were obtained from a man in his forties who had recovered from COVID-19.

V and J are TRBV7-3 and TRBJ2-5; 8 nucleotides agree with TRBD2. The CDR3 loop spans 15 amino acids. V lost 5 bases and J lost 3; bases outside the gene matches: 8. Germline V CDR1 and CDR2: SGHTA, FQGTGA. The CDR3 DNA sequence: TGTGCCAGCAGCCCAGAACTAGCGGCAAAAGAGACCCAGTACTTC. Translating it yields CASSPELAAKETQYF.

This clone was counted only a few times. The rearrangement links TRBV29-1 to TRBJ1-2, with D possibly being TRBD1 (6 bases). This CDR3 region has 12 residues. From germline, CDR1 is SQVTM and CDR2 ANQGSEA. Trimming stripped 7 bases from V and 8 bases from J, with 17 bases between. The CDR3 protein is CSAPGGLGGYTF. The CDR3 DNA sequence: TGCAGCGCCCCGGGGGGGCTAGGCGGCTACACCTTC.

The chain employs TRBV5-1 and TRBJ1-2; perhaps TRBD1 as D (6 bases). Germline-derived CDR1 and CDR2 are SGHRS and YFSETQ. This CDR3 comprises 14 residues. V was clipped by 2 bases and J by 6 bases, with 14 bases between them. The CDR3 DNA reads as TGCGCCAGCAGCTTCTCCGGGGCAGGGGATGGCTACACCTTC. Its protein product is CASSFSGAGDGYTF.

V and J are TRBV6-5 and TRBJ1-2; 10 nucleotides match TRBD1. Per germline, CDR1 MNHEY and CDR2 SVGAGI. V dropped 7 bases and J dropped 4; count of bases not matched to a gene: 9. The CDR3 loop spans 15 amino acids. As DNA, the CDR3 is TGTGCCAGCAACAGAGACAGGGGGCCCGTCTATGGCTACACCTTC. It encodes CASNRDRGPVYGYTF.

The genes are TRBV2 and TRBJ2-7; the match to TRBD1 covers 8 bases. The CDR3 spans 14 residues. The V gene end was trimmed by 4 bases and the J gene end by 0 bases; junction bases not matched to a gene: 2. CDR1 SNHLY and CDR2 FYNNEI come from the germline V gene. CDR3 protein: CASSVDRGSYEQYV. CDR3 DNA: TGTGCCAGCAGTGTCGACAGGGGCTCCTACGAGCAGTACGTC.

This chain links TRBV19 with TRBJ2-7; D is unresolved. V was pared by 6 bases and J by 2 bases, with 20 bases between. CDR3 length: 16 amino acids. Germline loops: CDR1 LNHDA, CDR2 SQIVND (reference sequence). The CDR3 bases are TGTGCCAGTAGCCGAAATTCACCCCGAGAGGCCTACGAGCAGTACTTC. This gives the protein CASSRNSPREAYEQYF.

J is TRBJ1-1 and V is TRBV11-3, with D maybe TRBD1 (5 bases). Germline V CDR1 and CDR2: SGHNT, YENEEA. The CDR3 extends over 16 amino acids. With 1 base removed from V and 4 bases from J, the gap between germline ends came to 16 bases. In nucleotides, the CDR3 is TGTGCCAGCAGCTTAGGGGACGGCGGGGGGAGCACTGAAGCTTTCTTT. The encoded protein is CASSLGDGGGSTEAFF. Combining the CDR3 with reference TRBV11-3 and TRBJ1-1 gives the whole variable domain EAGVVQSPRYKIIEKKQPVAFWCNPISGHNTLYWYLQNLGQGPELLIRYENEEAVDDSQLPKDRFSAERLKGVDSTLKIQPAELGDSAVYLCASSLGDGGGSTEAFFGQGTRLTVV.

The chain uses TRBV24-1 and TRBJ2-1; D possibly corresponds to TRBD2 (5 bases). Germline loops: CDR1 KGHDR, CDR2 SFDVKD. The CDR3 sequence is 15 residues long. Trimming left V 3 bases short and J 5 bases short, with 13 bases between. Here the CDR3 reads CATSDVQPGNNEQFF. The CDR3 coding sequence is TGTGCCACCAGTGATGTTCAACCGGGGAACAATGAGCAGTTCTTC.

The V gene is TRBV4-1, the J gene TRBJ2-1; 7 nucleotides agree with TRBD1. V was pared by 0 bases and J by 8 bases, with 4 bases of the junction left unmatched. Germline V lookup: CDR1 MGHRA, CDR2 YSYEKL. The CDR3 totals 14 residues. The chain's CDR3 is CASSQETGSHEQFF. The CDR3 region has the DNA TGCGCCAGCAGCCAAGAGACAGGGTCCCATGAGCAGTTCTTC.

The chain joins TRBV6-1 to TRBJ1-5; TRBD1 aligns across 12 bases. Germline trimming cut 4 bases from V and 9 bases from J; bases unmatched to any gene: 13. The CDR3 extends over 17 amino acids. Germline V gives CDR1 MNHNS, CDR2 SASEGT. The CDR3 DNA follows: TGTGCCAGCAGTGTAAGTCGTGGGACAGGGGGCATCTGGCCCCAGCATTTT. This gives the protein CASSVSRGTGGIWPQHF.

This rearrangement joins TRBV9 to TRBJ2-1; 10 bases agree with TRBD2. Trimming removed 0 bases from V and 4 bases from J; junction bases left unmatched: 4. Germline CDR1 reads SGDLS; CDR2 reads YYNGEE. The CDR3 extends over 16 amino acids. The CDR3 DNA is TGTGCCAGCAGCGTAGGAGGGGGACTAGCGTACAATGAGCAGTTCTTC. Residues: CASSVGGGLAYNEQFF.

The chain recombines TRBV2 with TRBJ2-1; D ambiguous. The CDR3 contains 11 residues. Per germline, CDR1 SNHLY and CDR2 FYNNEI. Trimming removed 10 bases at V and 7 bases at J, with 11 bases between. CDR3: CATSPRNEQFF. The CDR3 DNA sequence: TGTGCCACCTCCCCCAGGAATGAGCAGTTCTTC.

This chain connects TRBV19 to TRBJ1-1, with D possibly being TRBD1 (5 bases). Germline-derived CDR1 and CDR2 are LNHDA and SQIVND (reference sequence). The CDR3 sequence is 17 residues long. Trimming removed 7 bases from V and 2 bases from J, with 23 bases in between. CDR3 loop: CASIGLGGGLTNTEAFF. The CDR3 DNA reads as TGTGCCAGTATAGGGCTTGGGGGAGGCCTAACCAACACTGAAGCTTTCTTT.

The rearrangement uses TRBV3-1 (or the pseudogene TRBV3-2) and TRBJ1-3; D uncertain. V lost 5 bases, J lost 0 bases, and 8 bases lay in between. Germline CDR1 is LGHDT and CDR2 is YNNKEL (reference sequence). This CDR3 has 14 amino acids. DNA of the CDR3: TGTGCCAGCAGCACCAGTGGCTCTGGAAACACCATATATTTT. Translating gives CASSTSGSGNTIYF.

As DNA, the CDR3 is TGTGCCAGCAGCTTAGTCCTGGCGGCCTATGGCTACACCTTC. Its protein product is CASSLVLAAYGYTF. The rearrangement links TRBV7-2 to TRBJ1-2; D is uncertain. The CDR3 extends over 14 amino acids. Looked up from germline, CDR1 is SGHTA and CDR2 is FQGNSA. Trimming took 1 base from V and 4 from J, leaving 10 bases between them.

The V call is TRBV10-3, the J call TRBJ1-1; 9 bases line up with TRBD1. The ends lost 2 bases at V and 10 bases at J; junction bases unmatched: 11. The CDR3 runs 15 residues. CDR1 is ENHRY and CDR2 is SYGVKD in the germline V gene. The CDR3 loop is CAISEEMGQGGRAFF. The CDR3, as DNA: TGTGCCATCAGTGAGGAAATGGGACAGGGCGGTCGAGCTTTCTTT.

The chain joins TRBV9 to TRBJ2-5; 11 bases agree with TRBD2. V was pared by 4 bases and J by 5 bases, with 16 bases of the junction left unmatched. The CDR3 runs to 18 residues. Germline lookup yields CDR1 SGDLS and CDR2 YYNGEE. The CDR3 protein is CASSPHVPGLAAAETQYF. The CDR3 DNA reads as TGTGCCAGCAGCCCCCACGTACCGGGACTAGCGGCCGCCGAGACCCAGTACTTC.

This chain connects TRBV7-8 to TRBJ1-5, with D possibly matching TRBD1 (6 bases). The CDR3 spans 19 residues. Between the trimmed V and J ends, which lost 7 bases and 0 bases, there was a span of 25 bases. The V gene's germline CDR1 is SGHVS and CDR2 FQNEAQ. CDR3 in amino acids: CASTNEPGGRRYSNQPQHF. The CDR3, as DNA: TGTGCCAGCACCAATGAGCCGGGGGGCAGACGATATAGCAATCAGCCCCAGCATTTT.

CDR3 amino acids: CASSSDRESEKLFF. For the CDR3, the DNA is TGTGCCAGCAGCTCGGACAGGGAAAGTGAAAAACTGTTTTTT. V gene TRBV5-6 combines with J gene TRBJ1-4, with 8 bases aligning to TRBD1. Germline lookup yields CDR1 SGHDT and CDR2 YYEEEE. V shed 3 bases, J shed 7 bases, and the junction held 5 bases outside the gene matches. This CDR3 has 14 residues.